This is a list of T cell receptor beta chains from one sample in a study of post-analysis software for immune sequencing data. TCRdb re-derived calls from the PCR reads in MiXCR, one entry per CDR3 protein. Of a few hundred thousand distinct CDR3 sequences listed, about 40% were seen once; the top ten hold 7.6%. Sequencing was performed on blood. The receptors come from a girl aged 2-10 years with multiple sclerosis. Both conserved end residues are part of each CDR3. The D gene is left open where the match is weak. Expanded clones are given a class, and other clones once, few, many or no size at all.

clone size	J gene	D gene	V gene	CDR3 DNA	CDR3 protein
.	TRBJ2-7	.	TRBV29-1	TGCAGCGGGAGGGACAGTGGTTACGAGCAGTACTTC	CSGRDSGYEQYF
.	TRBJ2-1	TRBD2	TRBV27	TGTGCCAGCGCGTCCTGGCTAGCGGGGCGGAATGAGCAGTTCTTC	CASASWLAGRNEQFF
.	TRBJ2-7	TRBD2	TRBV7-2	TGTGCCAGCAGCCCGTTGGGACTAGCGGGGGCTGATGAGCAGTACTTC	CASSPLGLAGADEQYF
.	TRBJ2-5	.	TRBV5-1	TGCGCCAGCAGCCAAGCAACAGGGCAGGAGACCCAGTACTTC	CASSQATGQETQYF
.	TRBJ2-7	TRBD2	TRBV15	TGTGCCACCAGCAGAGATTTGGGGGGGTTCCACGAGCAGTACTTC	CATSRDLGGFHEQYF
few	TRBJ2-3	.	TRBV7-9	TGTGCCAGCGGGCAGACCACAGATACGCAGTATTTT	CASGQTTDTQYF
.	TRBJ2-5	TRBD1	TRBV24-1	TGTGCCACCAGTGCCCCCGGGACAGGGCGGGAGACCCAGTACTTC	CATSAPGTGRETQYF
.	TRBJ1-2	.	TRBV12-3/TRBV12-4	TGTGCCAGCACCCCGGGTCAGGGACAAGGCTACACCTTC	CASTPGQGQGYTF
.	TRBJ2-5	TRBD2	TRBV29-1	TGCAGCGTTACCCCACCACTAGCGGGAGGAGAGACCCAGTACTTC	CSVTPPLAGGETQYF
few	TRBJ1-1	.	TRBV27	TGTGCCAGCAGTTTGTTCATGAACACTGAAGCTTTCTTT	CASSLFMNTEAFF
few	TRBJ1-2	.	TRBV27	TGTGCCAGCAGTTCCGGCTTCTGGCAGGGTGAAAACTATGGCTACACCTTC	CASSSGFWQGENYGYTF
.	TRBJ2-1	TRBD2	TRBV4-3	TGCGCCAGCAGCCATGCCACTTCTAGCGGGCCTTACAATGAGCAGTTCTTC	CASSHATSSGPYNEQFF
.	TRBJ2-7	TRBD2	TRBV20-1	TGCAGTGCCCCCGGACTAGCGGGAGTCTCCTACGAGCAGTACTTC	CSAPGLAGVSYEQYF
.	TRBJ1-5	.	TRBV16	TGTGCCAGCAGCCAATCAGGGCTCGTTGGACAGCCCCAGCATTTT	CASSQSGLVGQPQHF
.	TRBJ2-3	TRBD1	TRBV19	TGTGCCAGTAGTATAGGGGACAGGGAGGGAGATACGCAGTATTTT	CASSIGDREGDTQYF
.	TRBJ2-1	.	TRBV3-1	TGTGCCAGCAGCCAAGGTTACTTCAATGAGCAGTTCTTC	CASSQGYFNEQFF
.	TRBJ2-5	TRBD1	TRBV4-1	TGCGCCAGCAGCGTGGACAGGACAAGACAAGAGACCCAGTACTTC	CASSVDRTRQETQYF
few	TRBJ2-7	TRBD2	TRBV20-1	TGCAGTGCTAGAGATTTAGCGGGGGGTCCCTACGAGCAGTACTTC	CSARDLAGGPYEQYF
.	TRBJ2-3	.	TRBV6-5	TGTGCCAGCAGTCGCGAGGGGACTGGTTTGGATACGCAGTATTTT	CASSREGTGLDTQYF
.	TRBJ2-3	TRBD2	TRBV7-2	TGTGCCAGCACCCCTCTCGCGGGAGGGCCCGATACGCAGTATTTT	CASTPLAGGPDTQYF
.	TRBJ1-2	.	TRBV5-1	TGCGCCAGCGGGGGGCAGGCGCCGGGGGATGGCTACACCTTC	CASGGQAPGDGYTF
.	TRBJ2-7	.	TRBV7-2	TGTGCCAGCAGCTCCTTAGGGTCACCCCGCGAGCAGTACTTC	CASSSLGSPREQYF
.	TRBJ2-7	.	TRBV20-1	TGCAGTGCTAGAGGCAAGGGTAGGTCCTACGAGCAGTACTTC	CSARGKGRSYEQYF
.	TRBJ1-5	.	TRBV12-3/TRBV12-4	TGTGCCAGCAGTTTTGAAGGGGGGATCGGTCAGCCCCAGCATTTT	CASSFEGGIGQPQHF
few	TRBJ1-1	.	TRBV6-6	TGTGCCAGCAGCGCCAGCACTGAAGCTTTCTTT	CASSASTEAFF
once	TRBJ1-5	.	TRBV11-2	TGTGCCAGCAGCGCCCGGACAAATAGCAATCAGCCCCAGCATTTT	CASSARTNSNQPQHF
many	TRBJ2-1	TRBD2	TRBV7-3	TGTGCCAGCAGCTTAGTCGGCGGGGGGGCAGGTACATCACGAAATGAGCAGTTCTTC	CASSLVGGGAGTSRNEQFF
.	TRBJ2-5	.	TRBV7-9	TGTGCCGTACAAGGCTCAGGTAAAGGGTCCCAAGAGACCCAGTACTTC	CAVQGSGKGSQETQYF
few	TRBJ2-5	TRBD2	TRBV5-6	TGTGCCAGCACCATTGGGGAGGGGTTTGGAGAGACCCAGTACTTC	CASTIGEGFGETQYF
.	TRBJ2-2	TRBD1	TRBV28	TGTGCCAGCAGCCACGGGACAGGAAGTTTCCGCACCGGGGAGCTGTTTTTT	CASSHGTGSFRTGELFF
few	TRBJ2-7	.	TRBV5-1	TGCGCCAGCAGCTTGGCCGCCGGGACGGGGGCCTACGAGCAGTACTTC	CASSLAAGTGAYEQYF
.	TRBJ2-1	.	TRBV29-1	TGCAGCGTTGAAATATCGACAGGTTTTGAGCAGTTCTTC	CSVEISTGFEQFF
few	TRBJ2-1	.	TRBV29-1	TGCAGCGTGGGTTTGAGGGATGAGCAGTTCTTC	CSVGLRDEQFF
few	TRBJ2-3	.	TRBV5-1	TGCGCCAGCAGCTTGTCCGGCCAGCTTGGTACGCAGTATTTT	CASSLSGQLGTQYF
.	TRBJ2-3	TRBD2	TRBV11-2	TGTGCCAGCAGCGCCGGGACTAGCGGGGGAGCCACAGATACGCAGTATTTT	CASSAGTSGGATDTQYF
.	TRBJ2-1	.	TRBV5-1	TGCACCAGCAGCCTTTGGGATGGGCGACTGCTCTACAATGAGCAGTTCTTC	CTSSLWDGRLLYNEQFF
.	TRBJ1-1	.	TRBV29-1	TGCAGCGTTGACTCCAGAATAGGGAGAACTTTCTTT	CSVDSRIGRTFF
.	TRBJ2-3	.	TRBV6-2/TRBV6-3	TGTGCCAGCAGTTGGGGCGGAGGTAGAAGCACAGATACGCAGTATTTT	CASSWGGGRSTDTQYF
once	TRBJ2-5	TRBD1	TRBV27	TGTGCCAGCAGTTTACCAGGGGGACAAGAGACCCAGTACTTC	CASSLPGGQETQYF
few	TRBJ2-7	.	TRBV20-1	TGCAGTGTTGGACATACGTACGAGCAGTACTTC	CSVGHTYEQYF
few	TRBJ2-7	.	TRBV11-1	TGTGCCAGCAGCGGGATAGGGACCTACGAGCAGTACTTC	CASSGIGTYEQYF
few	TRBJ1-1	.	TRBV29-1	TGCAGCGGCCTCACAGGAGTGTACACTGAAGCTTTCTTT	CSGLTGVYTEAFF
.	TRBJ2-7	.	TRBV2	TGTGCCAGCAGTACACTAGAGCAGCTCTACGAGCAGTACTTC	CASSTLEQLYEQYF
.	TRBJ1-5	TRBD1	TRBV3-1	TGTGCCAGCAGCCAAGATTTAGGGGGCGATCAGCCCCAGCATTTT	CASSQDLGGDQPQHF
few	TRBJ2-1	TRBD1	TRBV5-1	TGCGCCAGCAGCCTGGTCAGACAGGGGAGGTACAATGAGCAGTTCTTC	CASSLVRQGRYNEQFF
.	TRBJ2-5	.	TRBV9	TGTGCCAGCAGCGTTTTCGGGGCGTGGGGCCAAGAGACCCAGTACTTC	CASSVFGAWGQETQYF
few	TRBJ2-1	.	TRBV7-9	TGTGCCAGCACCCCGTGGGGCTTCAATGAGCAGTTCTTC	CASTPWGFNEQFF
.	TRBJ1-4	.	TRBV9	TGTGCCAGCAGCGTAGCCCCAGTACGCTCAACTAATGAAAAACTGTTTTTT	CASSVAPVRSTNEKLFF
few	TRBJ1-4	.	TRBV6-5	TGTGCCAGCAGTTACTTCGGCCCGGCAACTAATGAAAAACTGTTTTTT	CASSYFGPATNEKLFF
few	TRBJ2-5	.	TRBV6-2/TRBV6-3	TGTGCCAGCAGTTACCAGAGTGAGACCCAGTACTTC	CASSYQSETQYF